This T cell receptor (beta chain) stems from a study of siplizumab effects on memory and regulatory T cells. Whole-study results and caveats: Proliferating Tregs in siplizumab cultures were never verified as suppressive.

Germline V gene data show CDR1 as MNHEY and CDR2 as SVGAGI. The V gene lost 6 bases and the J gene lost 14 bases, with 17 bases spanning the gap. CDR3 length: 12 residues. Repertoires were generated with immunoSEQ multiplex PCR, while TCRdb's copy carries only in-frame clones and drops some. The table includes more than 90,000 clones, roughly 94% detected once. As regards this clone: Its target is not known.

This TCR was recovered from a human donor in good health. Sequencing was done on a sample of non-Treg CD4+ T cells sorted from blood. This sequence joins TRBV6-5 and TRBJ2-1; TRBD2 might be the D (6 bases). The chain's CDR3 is CASSRGVGGKFF. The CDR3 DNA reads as TGTGCCAGCAGCCGGGGTGTCGGCGGGAAGTTCTTC.